The TCR beta chain under discussion was sequenced for a study of T-cell memory formation after mild COVID-19. General study findings and limits: Contracting CD8+ clones were enriched in EMRA, CD4+ mainly in CM and EM. What remained unconfirmed was the SARS-CoV-2 specificity of second-wave clones peaking on day 37. Cross-reactive memory apparently joined, as some responding clones appeared in pre-infection memory. Clones that contracted from day 15 to 85 had balanced CD4/CD8; later expanders were CD4+ biased.

As concerns this clonotype: Its antigen is unknown.

From the 5' RACE reads, TCRdb called clonotypes with MiXCR, one entry per CDR3 protein. The sample contains under 400,000 distinct CDR3 sequences, 20% to 25% of which appear only once. Trimming shortened V by 5 bases and J by 2 bases, and 11 bases separated the two germline ends. The CDR3 extends over 14 amino acids. V usage is TRBV12-3 or TRBV12-4 and J usage is TRBJ2-3; D gene unclear. The receptor's source is an adult woman who had mild COVID-19 (a few samples of this study predate the infection). Cell type and time point are not known. The sample was PBMCs or a T cell subset sorted from them (not recorded which). Here the CDR3 reads CASSPIAITDTQYF. CDR3 nucleotides: TGTGCCAGCAGTCCTATCGCCATCACAGATACGCAGTATTTT.